What follows are 11 T cell receptor beta chains derived from one specimen sequenced in a study of vaccination and CD4 T cells after COVID-19. The Oncomine TCR Beta short-read assay sequenced DNA from cultured CD4+ T cells. TCRdb recomputed calls from the PCR reads with MiXCR, one row per CDR3 protein. The sample contains approximately 12,000 distinct CDR3 sequences, approximately 64% of which appear only once. These receptors' targets are unknown. Described treatment: roughly 10-day PBMC culture with coronavirus spike peptide pools or control peptides (ViraFEST assay). The sequencing here drew on CD4+ T cells from blood, cultured in vitro, taken before SARS-CoV-2 vaccination. All receptors come from a human donor who had recovered from COVID-19.

This clonotype showed up just once. The chain recombines TRBV20-1 with TRBJ2-7; 9 bases are a match to TRBD2. V dropped 1 base and J dropped 1; count of bases not matched to a gene: 5. The CDR3 has 15 residues. Germline V gene lookup returns CDR1 DFQATT and CDR2 SNEGSKA (reference sequence). Written as DNA, the CDR3 is TGCAGTGCTAGAGGGTATCTAGCGGGATCCTACGAGCAGTACTTC. Residues: CSARGYLAGSYEQYF.

V usage is TRBV5-1 and J usage is TRBJ1-6; unclear D gene. Per the germline V gene, CDR1 is SGHRS and CDR2 is YFSETQ. CDR3 length: 14 amino acids. V gave up 3 bases and J gave up 10 bases, with 14 bases separating them. The CDR3 spells CASSSDGLGSPLHF. CDR3 DNA: TGCGCCAGCAGCTCGGACGGATTGGGGTCACCCCTCCACTTT.

This clonotype has a single count. The chain couples TRBV7-9 to TRBJ2-3, with D perhaps matching TRBD2 (6 bases). The V end was cut by 6 bases, the J end by 6 bases, with 19 bases between. There are 15 residues in the CDR3. Germline CDR1 is SEHNR and CDR2 is FQNEAQ (reference sequence). CDR3 nucleotide sequence: TGTGCCAGCAGTCCCCCGGGGACTGCGGGTGATACGCAGTATTTT. Translated, it gives CASSPPGTAGDTQYF.

This clonotype was seen once. V usage is TRBV25-1 and J usage is TRBJ2-5, with unresolved D. Germline V lookup: CDR1 MGHDK, CDR2 SYGVNS. Trimming removed 1 base from V and 4 bases from J, with 7 bases in between. The CDR3 contains 13 residues. In DNA, the CDR3 is TGTGCCAGCAGTGAATGGGGTCGAGAGACCCAGTACTTC. Translating it yields CASSEWGRETQYF.

The rearrangement links TRBV20-1 to TRBJ1-6, with 9 bases that match TRBD1. The V gene's germline CDR1 is DFQATT and CDR2 SNEGSKA (reference sequence). The ends lost 1 base at V and 8 bases at J; junction bases unmatched: 9. The CDR3 spans 16 residues. The CDR3 region is CSARGGQGSPYSPLHF. As DNA, the CDR3 is TGCAGTGCTAGAGGGGGACAGGGATCCCCTTATTCACCCCTCCACTTT.

V is TRBV6-1 and J is TRBJ1-5; D is possibly TRBD1 (6 bases). The germline V gene has CDR1 MNHNS and CDR2 SASEGT. The CDR3 covers 14 residues. V was trimmed by 3 bases and J by 3 bases, leaving 9 bases between them. The DNA of the CDR3 is TGTGCCAGCAGTGACCGGGACAACAATCAGCCCCAGCATTTT. Its protein is CASSDRDNNQPQHF.

The chain joins TRBV20-1 to TRBJ2-5; 11 bases match TRBD2. CDR1 is DFQATT, CDR2 SNEGSKA, per germline (reference sequence). V was pared by 6 bases and J by 7 bases, with 19 bases of the junction left unmatched. This CDR3 is 17 amino acids long. The CDR3 loop is CSAANQTSGRVSGTQYF. CDR3 nucleotide sequence: TGCAGTGCAGCCAACCAAACTAGCGGGAGAGTCTCTGGGACCCAGTACTTC.

In its sample, this clonotype was seen a few times. V and J are TRBV20-1 and TRBJ2-7; 13 bases map to TRBD2. Trimming at V came to 5 bases and at J to 0 bases, leaving 10 bases not matched to a gene. The CDR3 length is 17 residues. Germline V CDR1 and CDR2: DFQATT, SNEGSKA (reference sequence). This chain's CDR3 is CSAPRTSGSLSSYEQYF. CDR3 in DNA: TGCAGTGCTCCCAGGACTAGCGGGAGCCTGAGCTCCTACGAGCAGTACTTC.

J is TRBJ2-7 and V is TRBV20-1, with 9 bases fitting TRBD2. Germline trimming cut 5 bases from V and 3 bases from J; bases unmatched to any gene: 11. The CDR3 contains 15 residues. Germline CDR1 DFQATT, CDR2 SNEGSKA (reference sequence). The CDR3: CSAHPPASGDYEQYF. The CDR3 nucleotides read TGCAGTGCTCATCCACCTGCTAGCGGGGACTACGAGCAGTACTTC.

The chain carries TRBV7-8 and TRBJ1-1, with 8 bases that match TRBD1. This CDR3 contains 15 residues. Germline assignment: CDR1 SGHVS and CDR2 FQNEAQ. Germline trimming cut 1 base from V and 3 bases from J; bases unmatched to any gene: 4. The CDR3 nucleotides are TGTGCCAGCAGCTTAGGCAGGGGGCGCGACACTGAAGCTTTCTTT. Translation: CASSLGRGRDTEAFF.

The CDR3 protein is CASSSTGIGTQYF. CDR3 in DNA: TGTGCCAGCAGCTCCACGGGGATAGGGACCCAGTACTTC. The chain is built from TRBV7-9 and TRBJ2-5, with D possibly being TRBD2 (5 bases). The germline V gene encodes CDR1 SEHNR and CDR2 FQNEAQ (reference sequence). V was pared by 4 bases and J by 7 bases, with 13 bases between. The CDR3 is made up of 13 amino acids.